The 5 T cell receptor beta chains below were found in one sample sequenced in a study of T cells in narcolepsy. The protocol was immunoSEQ multiplex PCR, while the TCRdb copy is restricted to in-frame clones and leaves out a portion. The table shows about 10,000 clones, with 70% to 75% occurring only once. Material: CD45RA- memory CD8+ T cells from PBMCs. These receptors all come from a human donor with narcolepsy.

The chain has TRBV28 and TRBJ1-6; D not certain. Deletions cut 7 bases from V and 0 bases from J, with 13 bases between. CDR1 and CDR2 (germline): MDHEN, SYDVKM. The CDR3 spans 16 residues. The CDR3 spells CASTGSPSSYNSPLHF. CDR3 in DNA: TGTGCCAGCACGGGTAGTCCCAGCTCCTATAATTCACCCCTCCACTTT.

The chain is built from TRBV4-2 and TRBJ2-5; 7 bases are shared with TRBD1. TRBJ2-7 explains the end of the DNA better; the J call may be wrong. The CDR3 consists of 14 residues. The germline V gene has CDR1 LGHNA and CDR2 YNFKEQ. In DNA form, the CDR3 reads TGTGCCAGCAGCCAACCTGACAGGGCCTACGAGCAGTACTTC. Amino acids: CASSQPDRAYEQYF.

The rearrangement uses TRBV15 and TRBJ2-7, with 9 bases identical to TRBD1. Germline CDR1 LNHNV, CDR2 YYDKDF (reference sequence). CDR3 size: 16 residues. V was clipped by 0 bases and J by 5 bases; unmatched bases: 8. For the CDR3, the DNA is TGTGCCACCAGCAGAGAACCGGGACAGGGTGTGGACGAGCAGTACTTC. It encodes CATSREPGQGVDEQYF.

The chain couples TRBV5-1 to TRBJ2-5; D possibly corresponds to TRBD2 (6 bases). Germline lookup yields CDR1 SGHRS and CDR2 YFSETQ. This CDR3 contains 17 residues. Trimming shortened V by 4 bases and J by 5 bases, and 24 bases separated the two germline ends. CDR3 DNA sequence: TGCGCCAGCAGCAACTTTCCCGCGACGCGACTAGGGGAGACCCAGTACTTC. It codes for CASSNFPATRLGETQYF.

The V and J genes are TRBV7-9 and TRBJ2-7, with D uncertain. Trimming pared 2 bases from V and 7 bases from J, leaving 18 bases between. There are 15 residues in the CDR3. Germline assignment: CDR1 SEHNR and CDR2 FQNEAQ (reference sequence). CDR3 sequence reads: CASSLWVTSEGEQYF. For the CDR3, the DNA is TGTGCCAGCAGCTTATGGGTTACCTCAGAAGGGGAGCAGTACTTC.